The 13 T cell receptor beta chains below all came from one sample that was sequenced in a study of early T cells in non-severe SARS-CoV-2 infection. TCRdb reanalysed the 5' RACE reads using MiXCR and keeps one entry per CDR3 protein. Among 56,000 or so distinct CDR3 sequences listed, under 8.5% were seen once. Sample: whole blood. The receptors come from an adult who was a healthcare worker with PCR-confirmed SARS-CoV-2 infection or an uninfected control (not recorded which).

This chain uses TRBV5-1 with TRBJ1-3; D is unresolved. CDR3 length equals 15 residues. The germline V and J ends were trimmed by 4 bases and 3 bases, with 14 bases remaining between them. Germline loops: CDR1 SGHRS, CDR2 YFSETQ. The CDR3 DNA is TGCGCCAGCAGCCCTGGGGTCAGTGATGGAAACACCATATATTTT. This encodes CASSPGVSDGNTIYF.

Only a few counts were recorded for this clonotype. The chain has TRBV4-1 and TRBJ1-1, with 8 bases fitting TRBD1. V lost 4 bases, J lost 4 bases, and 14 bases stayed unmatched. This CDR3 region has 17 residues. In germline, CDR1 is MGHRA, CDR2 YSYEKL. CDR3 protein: CASSPQPQTGAATEAFF. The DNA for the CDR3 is TGCGCCAGCAGCCCCCAACCCCAGACAGGGGCGGCCACTGAAGCTTTCTTT.

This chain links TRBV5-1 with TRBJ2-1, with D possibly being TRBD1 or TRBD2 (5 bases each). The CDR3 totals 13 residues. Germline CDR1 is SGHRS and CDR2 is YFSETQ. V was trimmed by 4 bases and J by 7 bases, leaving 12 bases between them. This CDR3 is CASSIGAFNEQFF. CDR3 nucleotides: TGCGCCAGCAGCATCGGGGCTTTTAATGAGCAGTTCTTC.

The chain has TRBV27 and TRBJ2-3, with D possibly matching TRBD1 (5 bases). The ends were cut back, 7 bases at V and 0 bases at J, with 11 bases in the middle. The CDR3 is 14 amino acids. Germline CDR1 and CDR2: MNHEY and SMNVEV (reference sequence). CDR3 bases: TGTGCCAGCAAGGAAGGGGCTAGCACAGATACGCAGTATTTT. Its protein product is CASKEGASTDTQYF.

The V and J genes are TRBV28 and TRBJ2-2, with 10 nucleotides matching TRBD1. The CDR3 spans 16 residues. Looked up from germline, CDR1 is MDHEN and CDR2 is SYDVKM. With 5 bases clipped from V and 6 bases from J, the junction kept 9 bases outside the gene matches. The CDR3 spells CASSVGGTGVAGELFF. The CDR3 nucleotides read TGTGCCAGCAGTGTTGGCGGGACAGGGGTTGCCGGGGAGCTGTTTTTT.

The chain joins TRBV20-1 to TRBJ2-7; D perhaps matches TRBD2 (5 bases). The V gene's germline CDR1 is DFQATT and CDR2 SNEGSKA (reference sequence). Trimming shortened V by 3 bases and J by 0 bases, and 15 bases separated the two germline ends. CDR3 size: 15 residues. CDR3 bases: TGCAGTGCTAGGCGGGCGAGGACGAGCTCCTACGAGCAGTACTTC. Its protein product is CSARRARTSSYEQYF.

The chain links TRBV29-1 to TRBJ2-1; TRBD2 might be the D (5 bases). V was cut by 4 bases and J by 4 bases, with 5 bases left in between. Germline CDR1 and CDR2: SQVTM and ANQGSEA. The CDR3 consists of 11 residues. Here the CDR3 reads CSVGGYNEQFF. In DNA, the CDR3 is TGCAGCGTTGGAGGGTACAATGAGCAGTTCTTC.

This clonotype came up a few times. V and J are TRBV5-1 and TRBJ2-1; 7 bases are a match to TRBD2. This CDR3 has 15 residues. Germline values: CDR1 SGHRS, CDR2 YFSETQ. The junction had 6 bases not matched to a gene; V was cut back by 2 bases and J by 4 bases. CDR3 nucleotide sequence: TGCGCCAGCAGCTTTTCTACTAGCGAGTACAATGAGCAGTTCTTC. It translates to CASSFSTSEYNEQFF.

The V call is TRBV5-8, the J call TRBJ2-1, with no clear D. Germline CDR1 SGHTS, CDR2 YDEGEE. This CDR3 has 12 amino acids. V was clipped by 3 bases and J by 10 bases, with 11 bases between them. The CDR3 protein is CASSYQAYEQFF. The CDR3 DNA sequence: TGTGCCAGCAGCTATCAGGCATACGAGCAGTTCTTC.

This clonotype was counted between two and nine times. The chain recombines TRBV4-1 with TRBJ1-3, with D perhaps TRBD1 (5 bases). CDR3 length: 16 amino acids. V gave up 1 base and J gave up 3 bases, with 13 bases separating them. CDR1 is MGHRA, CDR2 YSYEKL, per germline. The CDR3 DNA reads TGCGCCAGCAGCCAAGTGTCAGGGCGGCTTGGAAACACCATATATTTT. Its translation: CASSQVSGRLGNTIYF.

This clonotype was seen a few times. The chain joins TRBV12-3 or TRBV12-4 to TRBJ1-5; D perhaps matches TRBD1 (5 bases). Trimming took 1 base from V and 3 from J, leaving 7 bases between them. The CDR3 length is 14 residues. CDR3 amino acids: CASSLGQINQPQHF. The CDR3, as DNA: TGTGCCAGCAGTTTAGGACAGATCAATCAGCCCCAGCATTTT.

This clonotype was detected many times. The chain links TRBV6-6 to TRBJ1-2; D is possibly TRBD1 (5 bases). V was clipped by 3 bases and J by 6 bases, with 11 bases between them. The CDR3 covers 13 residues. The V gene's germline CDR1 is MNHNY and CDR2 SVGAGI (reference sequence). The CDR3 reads CASSYGQGNGYTF. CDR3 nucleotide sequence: TGTGCCAGCAGTTATGGGCAGGGCAATGGCTACACCTTC.

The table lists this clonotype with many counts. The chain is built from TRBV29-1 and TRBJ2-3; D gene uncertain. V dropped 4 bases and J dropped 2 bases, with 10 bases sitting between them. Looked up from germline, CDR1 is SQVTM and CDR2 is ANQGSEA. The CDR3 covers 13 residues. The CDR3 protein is CSVGALDTDTQYF. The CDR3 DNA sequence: TGCAGCGTTGGAGCCCTCGACACAGATACGCAGTATTTT.